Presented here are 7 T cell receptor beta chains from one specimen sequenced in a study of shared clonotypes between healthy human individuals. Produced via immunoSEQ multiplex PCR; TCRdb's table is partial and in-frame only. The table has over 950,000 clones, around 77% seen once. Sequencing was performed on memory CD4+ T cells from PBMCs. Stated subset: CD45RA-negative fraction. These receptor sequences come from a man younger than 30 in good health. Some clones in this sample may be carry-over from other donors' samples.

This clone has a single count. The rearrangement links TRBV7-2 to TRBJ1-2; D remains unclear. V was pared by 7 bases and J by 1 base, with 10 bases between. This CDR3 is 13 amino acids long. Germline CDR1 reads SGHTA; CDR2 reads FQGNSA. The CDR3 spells CASIPQVNYGYTF. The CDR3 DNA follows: TGTGCCAGCATCCCCCAGGTTAACTATGGCTACACCTTC.

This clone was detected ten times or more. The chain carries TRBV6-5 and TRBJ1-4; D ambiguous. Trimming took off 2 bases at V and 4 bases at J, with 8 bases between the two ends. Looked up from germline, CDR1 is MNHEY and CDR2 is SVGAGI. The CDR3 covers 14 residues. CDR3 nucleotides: TGTGCCAGCAGTTACAACCGGGTTAATGAAAAACTGTTTTTT. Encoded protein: CASSYNRVNEKLFF.

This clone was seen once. The CDR3 DNA is TGTGCCAGCAGTTACGGGCCGGGCGCCGGCGGCTACACCTTC. Its protein product is CASSYGPGAGGYTF. The gene calls are TRBV6-5 and TRBJ1-2; no firm D call. The V gene lost 2 bases and the J gene lost 8 bases, with 15 bases spanning the gap. The CDR3 consists of 14 residues. Germline CDR1 and CDR2: MNHEY and SVGAGI.

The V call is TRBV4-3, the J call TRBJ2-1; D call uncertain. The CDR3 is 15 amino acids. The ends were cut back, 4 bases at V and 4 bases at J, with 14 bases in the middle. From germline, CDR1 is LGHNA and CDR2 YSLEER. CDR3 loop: CASSREGVRYNEQFF. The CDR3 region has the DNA TGCGCCAGCAGCCGGGAAGGCGTTCGATACAATGAGCAGTTCTTC.

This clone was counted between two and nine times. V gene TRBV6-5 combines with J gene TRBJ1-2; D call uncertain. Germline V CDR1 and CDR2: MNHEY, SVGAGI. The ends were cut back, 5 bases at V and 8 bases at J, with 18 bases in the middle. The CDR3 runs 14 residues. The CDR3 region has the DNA TGTGCCAGCAGTGCCAATGTTGGAGGGAGAGGCTACACCTTC. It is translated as CASSANVGGRGYTF.

CDR3 sequence (DNA): TGTGCCAGCAGCTTATCTGGACAGAGAGAGACCCAGTACTTC. Translating it yields CASSLSGQRETQYF. The gene calls are TRBV7-6 and TRBJ2-5; D is possibly TRBD1 (6 bases). V was clipped by 2 bases and J by 4 bases, with 11 bases between them. The CDR3 runs to 14 residues. Germline values: CDR1 SGHVS, CDR2 FNYEAQ. Variable domain in full (rest from reference TRBV7-6 and TRBJ2-5): GAGVSQSPRYKVTKRGQDVALRCDPISGHVSLYWYRQALGQGPEFLTYFNYEAQQDKSGLPNDRFSAERPEGSISTLTIQRTEQRDSAMYRCASSLSGQRETQYFGPGTRLLVL.

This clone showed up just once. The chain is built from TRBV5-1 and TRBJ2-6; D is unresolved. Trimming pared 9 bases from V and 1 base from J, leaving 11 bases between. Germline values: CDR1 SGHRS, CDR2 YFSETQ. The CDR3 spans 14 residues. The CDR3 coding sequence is TGCGCCACCACTGAGAGGTCTGGGGCCAACGTCCTGACTTTC. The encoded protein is CATTERSGANVLTF.